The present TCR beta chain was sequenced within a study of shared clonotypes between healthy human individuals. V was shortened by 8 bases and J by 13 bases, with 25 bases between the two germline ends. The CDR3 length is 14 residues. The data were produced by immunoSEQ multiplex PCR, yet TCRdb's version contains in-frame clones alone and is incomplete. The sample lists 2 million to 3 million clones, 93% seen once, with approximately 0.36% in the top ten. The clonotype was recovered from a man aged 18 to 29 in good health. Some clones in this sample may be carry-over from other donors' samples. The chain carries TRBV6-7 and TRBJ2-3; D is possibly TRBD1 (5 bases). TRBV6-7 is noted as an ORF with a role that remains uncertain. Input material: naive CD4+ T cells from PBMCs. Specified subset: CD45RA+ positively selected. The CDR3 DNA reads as TGTGCCAGCCTTACCTTAAGATGGGGAAGGACAAAGTATTTT. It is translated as CASLTLRWGRTKYF.